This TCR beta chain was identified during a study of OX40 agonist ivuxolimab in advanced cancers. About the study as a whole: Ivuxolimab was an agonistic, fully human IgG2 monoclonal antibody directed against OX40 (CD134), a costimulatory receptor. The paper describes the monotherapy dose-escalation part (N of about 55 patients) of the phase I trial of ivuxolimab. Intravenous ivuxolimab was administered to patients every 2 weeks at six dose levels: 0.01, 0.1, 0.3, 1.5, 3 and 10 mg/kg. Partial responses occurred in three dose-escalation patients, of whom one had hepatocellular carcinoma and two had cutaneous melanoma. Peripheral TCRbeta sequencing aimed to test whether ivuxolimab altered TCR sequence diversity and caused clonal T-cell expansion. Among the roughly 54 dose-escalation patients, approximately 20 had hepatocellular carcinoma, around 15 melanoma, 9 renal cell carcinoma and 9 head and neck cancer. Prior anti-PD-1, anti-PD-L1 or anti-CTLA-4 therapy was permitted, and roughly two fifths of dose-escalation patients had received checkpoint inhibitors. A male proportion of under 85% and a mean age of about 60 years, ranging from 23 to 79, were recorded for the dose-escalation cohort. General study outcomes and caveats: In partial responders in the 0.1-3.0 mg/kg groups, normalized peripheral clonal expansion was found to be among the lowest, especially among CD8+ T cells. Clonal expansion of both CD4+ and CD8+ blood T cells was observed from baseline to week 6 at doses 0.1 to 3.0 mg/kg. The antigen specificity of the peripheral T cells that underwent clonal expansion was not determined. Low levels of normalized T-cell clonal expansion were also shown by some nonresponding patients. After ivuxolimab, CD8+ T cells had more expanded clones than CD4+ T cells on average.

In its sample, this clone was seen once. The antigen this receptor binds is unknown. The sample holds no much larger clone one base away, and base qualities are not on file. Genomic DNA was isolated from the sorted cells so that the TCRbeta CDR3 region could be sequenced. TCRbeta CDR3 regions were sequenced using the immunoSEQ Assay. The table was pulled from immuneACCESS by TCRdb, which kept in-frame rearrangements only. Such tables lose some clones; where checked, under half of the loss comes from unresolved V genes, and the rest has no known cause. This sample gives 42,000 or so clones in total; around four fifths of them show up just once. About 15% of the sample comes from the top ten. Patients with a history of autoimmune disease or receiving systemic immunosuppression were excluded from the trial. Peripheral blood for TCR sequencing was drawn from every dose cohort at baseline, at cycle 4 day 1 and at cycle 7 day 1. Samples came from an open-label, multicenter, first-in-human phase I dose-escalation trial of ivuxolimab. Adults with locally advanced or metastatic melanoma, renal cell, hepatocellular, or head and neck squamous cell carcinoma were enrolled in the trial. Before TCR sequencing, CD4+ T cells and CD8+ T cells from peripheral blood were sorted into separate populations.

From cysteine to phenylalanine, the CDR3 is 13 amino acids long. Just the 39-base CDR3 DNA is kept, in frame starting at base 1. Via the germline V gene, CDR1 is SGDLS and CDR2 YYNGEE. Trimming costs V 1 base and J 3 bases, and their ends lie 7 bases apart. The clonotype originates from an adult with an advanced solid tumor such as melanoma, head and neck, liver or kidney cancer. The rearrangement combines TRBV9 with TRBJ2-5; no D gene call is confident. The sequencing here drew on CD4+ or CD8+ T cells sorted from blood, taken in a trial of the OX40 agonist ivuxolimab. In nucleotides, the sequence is TGTGCCAGCAGCGTAATTGAGAAAGAGACCCAGTACTTC. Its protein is CASSVIEKETQYF.